The 20 T cell receptor beta chains listed next were all sequenced from one sample in a study of T cells expressing NK-cell markers (dated by TCRdb to 2018 to 2020). The receptor library was made with 5' RACE. The sequencing machine was an Illumina HiSeq 2000. With the reads reprocessed by TCRdb, a single entry stands for each CDR3 protein sequence and no DNA is reported. This sample's table carries about 460,000 distinct CDR3 sequences. The top ten constitute roughly 1.4% of the sample. Sequencing was carried out using blood T cells: a sorted CD56 or NKG2C T cell subset, CD4+ or CD8+ T cells, or bulk PBMC T cells (not recorded which). These receptors originate from a woman in her fifties or sixties in good health. Donor details come from another sample of the same person, matched by shared clones.

The genes are TRBV5-1 and TRBJ2-3; lacking DNA, the TRBD2 call made by TCRdb goes unchecked. The CDR3 runs to 13 residues. Germline V CDR1 and CDR2: SGHRS, YFSETQ. This chain's CDR3 is CASSRSGLNTQYF.

The chain joins TRBV7-9 to TRBJ2-7; the TRBD2 assignment by TCRdb is unverifiable without DNA. Germline values: CDR1 SEHNR, CDR2 FQNEAQ (reference sequence). The CDR3 totals 15 residues. This CDR3 is CASSFETSLKSEQYF.

This chain links TRBV4-1 with TRBJ2-2. Per germline, CDR1 MGHRA and CDR2 YSYEKL. There are 17 residues in the CDR3. The CDR3 region is CASSQDPKASNTGELFF.

The chain couples TRBV7-2 to TRBJ2-1; TCRdb's D call, TRBD1, is unchecked because there is no DNA. The CDR3 covers 15 residues. Germline V gene lookup returns CDR1 SGHTA and CDR2 FQGNSA. The CDR3 loop reads CASSLQGLVKNEQFF.

This rearrangement joins TRBV5-1 to TRBJ2-2; TCRdb's assignment of TRBD1 cannot be checked, as there is no DNA. Germline V gene sequence: CDR1 SGHRS, CDR2 YFSETQ. The CDR3 sequence is 19 residues long. The CDR3 is CASSPAGQGVTRSTGELFF.

This chain joins TRBV2 and TRBJ2-1; TCRdb's D gene call, TRBD2, goes unchecked for lack of DNA. Germline CDR1 reads SNHLY; CDR2 reads FYNNEI. The CDR3 is 19 amino acids. The CDR3 reads CASSEALRSVAGLNNEQFF.

J is TRBJ2-7 and V is TRBV7-6; TCRdb calls TRBD2, which cannot be checked without DNA. CDR1 and CDR2 (germline): SGHVS, FNYEAQ. CDR3 size: 15 residues. The CDR3 sequence: CASSAPQAATYEQYF.

V and J are TRBV2 and TRBJ2-6; TCRdb reports TRBD1, a call that lacks DNA to check it against. The germline V gene encodes CDR1 SNHLY and CDR2 FYNNEI. The CDR3 consists of 15 residues. The CDR3 region is CAKGTGTSGANVLTF.

The chain recombines TRBV5-1 with TRBJ2-7. Germline values: CDR1 SGHRS, CDR2 YFSETQ. CDR3 length: 14 residues. The chain's CDR3 is CASSTQLSSYEQYF.

The chain combines TRBV4-1 with TRBJ2-1; TCRdb lists TRBD1, though no DNA is available to test this call. CDR1 and CDR2 from the germline V gene are MGHRA and YSYEKL. The CDR3 sequence is 14 residues long. The CDR3 is CASSQVQGANEQFF.

CDR3 sequence reads: CSARVRVPSRGTGELFF. V usage is TRBV20-1 and J usage is TRBJ2-2; lacking DNA, the TRBD2 call made by TCRdb goes unchecked. The CDR3 spans 17 residues. Per germline, CDR1 DFQATT and CDR2 SNEGSKA (reference sequence).

The rearrangement links TRBV11-3 to TRBJ2-1. This CDR3 is 17 amino acids long. Germline assignment: CDR1 SGHNT and CDR2 YENEEA. The CDR3 protein is CASSLVTRLNSYNEQFF.

The chain couples TRBV29-1 to TRBJ2-7; the D gene TCRdb calls, TRBD1, cannot be checked with no DNA. The germline V gene encodes CDR1 SQVTM and CDR2 ANQGSEA. The CDR3 is made up of 12 amino acids. The chain's CDR3 is CAGRENSYEQYF.

The genes are TRBV6-6 and TRBJ1-1; TCRdb lists TRBD1, though no DNA is available to test this call. The V gene's germline CDR1 is MNHNY and CDR2 SVGAGI (reference sequence). The CDR3 spans 15 residues. The CDR3 spells CASSPRGGANTEAFF.

The J gene is TRBJ2-2, the V gene TRBV6-5; the TCRdb call, TRBD1, lacks DNA for checking. This CDR3 region has 16 residues. Germline lookup yields CDR1 MNHEY and CDR2 SVGAGI. The CDR3 sequence is CASTAWTGIDTGELFF.

The chain is built from TRBV2 and TRBJ2-5; the D call from TCRdb, TRBD1, cannot be confirmed without DNA. Germline CDR1 and CDR2: SNHLY and FYNNEI. The CDR3 runs 14 residues. This CDR3 reads CASGDRRVRETQYF.

The chain links TRBV24-1 to TRBJ2-1; TCRdb picks TRBD2, but there is no DNA to check that call. There are 16 residues in the CDR3. CDR1 and CDR2 from the germline V gene are KGHDR and SFDVKD. CDR3 sequence: CATSGSRGDSNNEQFF.

The CDR3 spells CASSVGPLNTGELFF. This chain links TRBV5-4 with TRBJ2-2. The CDR3 runs 15 residues. Germline V gene sequence: CDR1 SGHNT, CDR2 YYREEE (reference sequence). The full variable domain, in which reference TRBV5-4 and TRBJ2-2 provide the parts outside the CDR3, is ETGVTQSPTHLIKTRGQQVTLRCSSQSGHNTVSWYQQALGQGPQFIFQYYREEENGRGNFPPRFSGLQFPNYSSELNVNALELDDSALYLCASSVGPLNTGELFFGEGSRLTVL.

The genes are TRBV12-5 and TRBJ2-3; no DNA is available, so the TRBD1 call from TCRdb remains unchecked. The germline V gene encodes CDR1 LGHNT and CDR2 FRNRAP. The CDR3 has 19 amino acids. The CDR3 loop is CASGLGLKTGRGLTDTQYF.

The chain recombines TRBV3-1 with TRBJ2-7; TCRdb's D call, TRBD1, is unchecked because there is no DNA. This CDR3 has 15 residues. Germline-derived CDR1 and CDR2 are LGHDT and YNNKEL (reference sequence). The CDR3: CASSQGTGVVYEQYF.